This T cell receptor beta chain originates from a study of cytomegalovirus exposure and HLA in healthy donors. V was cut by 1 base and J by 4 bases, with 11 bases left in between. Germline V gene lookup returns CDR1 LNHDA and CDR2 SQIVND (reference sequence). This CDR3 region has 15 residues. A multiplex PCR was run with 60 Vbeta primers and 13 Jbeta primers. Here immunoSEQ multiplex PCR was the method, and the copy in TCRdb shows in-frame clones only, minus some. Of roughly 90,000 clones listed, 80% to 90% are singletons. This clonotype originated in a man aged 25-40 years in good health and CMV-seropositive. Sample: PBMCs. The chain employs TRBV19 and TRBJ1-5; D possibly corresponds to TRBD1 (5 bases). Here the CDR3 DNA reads TGTGCCAGTAGTATAGCGAGAACAGGTAATCAGCCCCAGCATTTT. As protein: CASSIARTGNQPQHF.